This TCR beta chain was found in a study of blood T cell repertoires in COVID-19 (dated by TCRdb to the early 2020s). About the study as a whole: Collaborator samples came from the United States, Italy and Spain and covered acute and convalescent phases of COVID-19. The material from the prospective study consisted of cDNA or gDNA derived from T cells, B-cell-depleted T cells, or PBMCs. A freely available public database, intended as a resource for researchers studying the immune response to SARS-CoV-2, is where the repertoires were released. Where available, HLA class I and class II types were taken from metadata supplied by the sample provider and were not determined by assay-based typing. The dataset comprised deeply sampled blood TCRbeta repertoires from subjects exposed to, actively infected with, or recovered from COVID-19. Nearly every sample came with metadata listing a de-identified subject ID, COVID-19 status, age in years and sex. The samples were drawn from the first 160 participants of the ongoing ImmuneRACE study and from under 1,500 subjects provided by 6 global collaborators.

Relative to germline, V is missing 4 bases and J is missing 0 bases, with 4 bases of the junction outside any gene match. The germline V gene gives CDR1 as SQVTM and CDR2 as ANQGSEA. The CDR3 holds 15 amino acids from the cysteine to the phenylalanine. Only CDR3 DNA is held: 45 bases, read in frame from base 1. Overall results and qualifications from the work: The amount of clinical and demographic metadata varied by source and participant and was provided uncurated.

As for this clone: The target of this receptor is not known. Base qualities were left out, and no much larger clone turns up one base away.

The immunoSEQ Assay, a bias-controlled multiplex PCR, was used to amplify TCRbeta CDR3 regions from genomic DNA. In the original analysis: The number of nucleated cells in each sample was estimated from the amplification of reference gene primers within the assay. To quantify the absolute abundance of each unique TCRbeta CDR3 rearrangement, sequence reads were collapsed and filtered. For each sample, productive Simpson clonality was calculated as the square root of Simpson's diversity index over productive rearrangements. This is the immuneACCESS table as TCRdb keeps it, with only in-frame sequences that have V and J called. A part of the clones is gone; compared with another copy, unresolved V genes explain less than half, and the rest is unexplained. Clone size and the V and J calls come from that table; the DNA yielded D and trimming. The sample table holds approximately 110,000 clones, of which roughly 85% were seen once. Of the sample, 2% to 2.5% falls within the top ten clones.

Whole blood was collected in K2EDTA tubes by collaborating institutions according to the institutions' own protocols. For TCRbeta analysis, collaborators shipped samples as frozen whole blood, isolated PBMCs, or DNA extracted from either of those sample types. The specimen was peripheral blood. This TCR was recovered from a human donor in a cohort sampled during active COVID-19. The rearranged segments are TRBV29-1 and TRBJ2-7; 12 central nucleotides agree with TRBD1. The nucleotide sequence reads TGCAGCGTTGCGGGACAGGGGGCTGTCTCCTACGAGCAGTACTTC. It encodes CSVAGQGAVSYEQYF.